A single sample is the source of the 2 T cell receptor beta chains below, sequenced in a study of T-cell reconstitution after alpha-beta-depleted transplantation in children. Unique molecular identifiers were incorporated when the TCRbeta library was constructed. TCRdb reprocessed the PCR reads with MiXCR, giving one entry per CDR3 protein. The table shows about 270,000 distinct CDR3 sequences, with more than 8% occurring only once. The material was PBMCs from the stem cell graft donor, obtained from the stem cell graft. All receptors derive from a human donor who donated a stem cell graft to a child with SCID.

The chain is built from TRBV6-1 and TRBJ2-1; 12 nucleotides match TRBD2. The CDR3 runs to 16 residues. V lost 3 bases and J lost 3; bases outside the gene matches: 3. Per germline, CDR1 MNHNS and CDR2 SASEGT. CDR3 sequence reads: CASSERTSGIYNEQFF. The DNA of the CDR3 is TGTGCCAGCAGTGAGAGGACTAGCGGGATCTACAATGAGCAGTTCTTC.

This clonotype was counted a few times. The chain combines TRBV20-1 with TRBJ2-1, with unresolved D. Looked up from germline, CDR1 is DFQATT and CDR2 is SNEGSKA (reference sequence). This CDR3 contains 15 residues. Trimming took 4 bases from V and 0 from J, leaving 13 bases between them. The CDR3: CSANFLAVSYNEQFF. The CDR3 region has the DNA TGCAGTGCTAATTTTCTTGCGGTCTCCTACAATGAGCAGTTCTTC.